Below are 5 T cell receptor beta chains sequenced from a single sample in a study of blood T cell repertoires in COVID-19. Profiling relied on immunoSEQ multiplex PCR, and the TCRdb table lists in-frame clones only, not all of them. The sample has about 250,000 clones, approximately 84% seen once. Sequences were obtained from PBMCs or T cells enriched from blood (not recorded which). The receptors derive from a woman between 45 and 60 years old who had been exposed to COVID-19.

CDR3 in amino acids: CASSLGVNTGELFF. The DNA of the CDR3 is TGTGCCAGCAGCTTAGGAGTAAACACCGGGGAGCTGTTTTTT. The rearrangement links TRBV7-8 to TRBJ2-2; no firm D call. This CDR3 is built from 14 residues. Trimming left V 1 base short and J 2 bases short, with 5 bases between. Germline values: CDR1 SGHVS, CDR2 FQNEAQ.

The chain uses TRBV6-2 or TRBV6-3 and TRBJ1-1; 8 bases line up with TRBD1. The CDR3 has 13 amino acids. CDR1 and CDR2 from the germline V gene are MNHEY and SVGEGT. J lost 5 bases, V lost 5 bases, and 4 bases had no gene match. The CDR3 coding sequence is TGTGCCAGCAGTGCCACAGGGGGAACTGAAGCTTTCTTT. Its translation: CASSATGGTEAFF.

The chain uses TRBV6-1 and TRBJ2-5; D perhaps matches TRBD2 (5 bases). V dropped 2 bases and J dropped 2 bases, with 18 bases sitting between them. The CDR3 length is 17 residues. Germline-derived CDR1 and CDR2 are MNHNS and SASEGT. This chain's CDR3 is CASSETPLGSVQETQYF. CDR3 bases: TGTGCCAGCAGTGAAACCCCTCTGGGTAGCGTACAAGAGACCCAGTACTTC.

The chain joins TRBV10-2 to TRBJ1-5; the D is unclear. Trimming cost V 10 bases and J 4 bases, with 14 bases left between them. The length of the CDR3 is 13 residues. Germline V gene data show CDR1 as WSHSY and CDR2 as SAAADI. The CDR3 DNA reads TGCGCCATAGGAAATACAGAAAATCAGCCCCAGCATTTT. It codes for CAIGNTENQPQHF.

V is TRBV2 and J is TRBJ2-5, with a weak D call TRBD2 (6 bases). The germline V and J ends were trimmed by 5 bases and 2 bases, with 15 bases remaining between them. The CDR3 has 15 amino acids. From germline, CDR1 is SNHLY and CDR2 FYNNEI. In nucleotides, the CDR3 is TGTGCCAGCAGTCGGGGAGGCTCCTCTCAAGAGACCCAGTACTTC. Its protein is CASSRGGSSQETQYF.